The following is a T cell receptor (beta chain) sequence with its context. Its antigen is unknown. This entry belongs to a study of shared clonotypes between healthy human individuals. In the study overall: The study used three CD4 naive, three CD4 memory, two CD8 naive and one CD8 memory plate per donor.

Whole-study results and caveats: Naive CD4 clonotype sharing across four donors was 4% to 5.5%.

The authors loaded 200 ng DNA, 28,000 or so T cell genomes, into sorted-subset replicate PCRs. Repertoires were generated with immunoSEQ multiplex PCR, while TCRdb's copy carries only in-frame clones and drops some. The sample carries approximately 1.5 million clones, around 98% recorded once. V dropped 4 bases and J dropped 2 bases, with 4 bases sitting between them. The CDR3 runs to 13 residues. Germline values: CDR1 SGHRS, CDR2 YFSETQ. This chain links TRBV5-1 with TRBJ2-6; no clear D. Sequenced input: naive CD4+ T cells sorted from blood. Subset reported: CD45RA+ positively selected. The sequence derives from a man aged 25 to 40 in good health. The CDR3 nucleotides read TGCGCCAGCAGCGAGACTGGGGCCAACGTCCTGACTTTC. This gives the protein CASSETGANVLTF.